This T cell receptor (beta chain) was documented in a study of blood T cells in healthy people across ages. The individuals who served as donors were healthy Caucasians living in Russia, aged roughly 6 to 95. Study conclusions and caveats: The unknown donor CMV status may have confounded expanded clonotype changes. In older individuals, TCR beta diversity per million T cells was lower, falling roughly linearly with age.

This CDR3 comprises 13 residues. CDR1 and CDR2 from the germline V gene are SQVTM and ANQGSEA. J lost 9 bases, V lost 7 bases, and 12 bases had no gene match. This clonotype has just one count. Antigen specificity is unknown. A J-beta primer mix and a sample-barcoded 5' primer were used in a second PCR of about 7 to 12 cycles. A single record per CDR3 protein comes from TCRdb applying MiXCR to the 5' RACE reads. The sample carries nearly 800,000 distinct CDR3 sequences, 56% recorded once. The chain couples TRBV29-1 to TRBJ2-3, with 8 positions matching TRBD2. This TCR was recovered from a man between 40 and 49 years old in good health. Sequencing was performed on blood. CDR3 loop: CSAREAGQSTQYF. The CDR3 DNA follows: TGCAGCGCGCGGGAGGCAGGGCAATCGACGCAGTATTTT.